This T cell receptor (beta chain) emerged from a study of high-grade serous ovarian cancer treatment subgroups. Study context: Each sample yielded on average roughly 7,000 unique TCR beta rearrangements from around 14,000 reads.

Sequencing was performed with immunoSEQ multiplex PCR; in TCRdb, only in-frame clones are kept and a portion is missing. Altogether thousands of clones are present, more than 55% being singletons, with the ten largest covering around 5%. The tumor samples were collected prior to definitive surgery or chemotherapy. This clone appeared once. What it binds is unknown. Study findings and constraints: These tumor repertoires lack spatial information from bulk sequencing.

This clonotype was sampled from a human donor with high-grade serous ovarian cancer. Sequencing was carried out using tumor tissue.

The DNA of the CDR3 is TGTGCCACCAGCAGCTCCTGGACTAGCGGGCAAACCTACAATGAGCAGTTCTTC. Protein sequence: CATSSSWTSGQTYNEQFF. The chain employs TRBV15 and TRBJ2-1; 11 nucleotides agree with TRBD2. V dropped 3 bases and J dropped 2; count of bases not matched to a gene: 9. Germline V gene data show CDR1 as LNHNV and CDR2 as YYDKDF (reference sequence). This CDR3 region has 18 residues.